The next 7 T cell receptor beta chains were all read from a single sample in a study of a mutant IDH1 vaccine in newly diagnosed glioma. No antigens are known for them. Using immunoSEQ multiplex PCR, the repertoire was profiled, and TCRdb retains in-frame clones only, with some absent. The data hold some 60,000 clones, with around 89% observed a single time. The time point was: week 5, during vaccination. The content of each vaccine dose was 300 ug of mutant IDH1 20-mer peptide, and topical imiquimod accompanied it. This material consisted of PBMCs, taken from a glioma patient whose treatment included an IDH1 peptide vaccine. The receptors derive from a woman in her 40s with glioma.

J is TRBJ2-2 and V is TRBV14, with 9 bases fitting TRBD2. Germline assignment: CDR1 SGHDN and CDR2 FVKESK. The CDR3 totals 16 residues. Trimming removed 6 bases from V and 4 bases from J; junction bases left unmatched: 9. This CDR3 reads CASRPSGAGGTGELFF. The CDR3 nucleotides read TGTGCCAGCAGACCCTCCGGAGCGGGAGGCACCGGGGAGCTGTTTTTT.

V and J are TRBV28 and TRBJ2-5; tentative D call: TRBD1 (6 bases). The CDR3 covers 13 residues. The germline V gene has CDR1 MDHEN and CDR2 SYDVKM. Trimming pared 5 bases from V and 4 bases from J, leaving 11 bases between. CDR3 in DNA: TGTGCCAGCAGTCGAACAGGGAGAGAGACCCAGTACTTC. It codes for CASSRTGRETQYF.

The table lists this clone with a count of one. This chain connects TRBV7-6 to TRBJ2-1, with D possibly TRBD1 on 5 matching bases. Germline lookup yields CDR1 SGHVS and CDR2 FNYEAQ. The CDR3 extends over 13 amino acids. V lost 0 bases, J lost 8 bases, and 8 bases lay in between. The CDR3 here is CASSLAPGYEQFF. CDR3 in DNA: TGTGCCAGCAGCTTAGCTCCAGGGTATGAGCAGTTCTTC.

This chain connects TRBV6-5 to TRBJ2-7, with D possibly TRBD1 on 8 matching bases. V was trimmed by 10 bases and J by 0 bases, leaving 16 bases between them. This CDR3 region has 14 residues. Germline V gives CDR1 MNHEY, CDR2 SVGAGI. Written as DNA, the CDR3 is TGTGCCACCAGAGCGGGGACAGGCTCCTACGAGCAGTACTTC. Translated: CATRAGTGSYEQYF.

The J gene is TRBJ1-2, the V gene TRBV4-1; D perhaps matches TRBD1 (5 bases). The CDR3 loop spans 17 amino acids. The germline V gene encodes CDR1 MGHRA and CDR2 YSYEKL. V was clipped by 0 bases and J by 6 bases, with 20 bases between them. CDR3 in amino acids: CASSQEGRRQRANGYTF. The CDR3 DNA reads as TGCGCCAGCAGCCAAGAGGGGCGAAGGCAGCGGGCAAATGGCTACACCTTC.

The CDR3 reads CASSLGFGQTGELFF. The DNA of the CDR3 is TGTGCCAGCAGCTTAGGATTCGGGCAAACCGGGGAGCTGTTTTTT. The chain has TRBV7-3 and TRBJ2-2, with D uncertain. Trimming pared 2 bases from V and 5 bases from J, leaving 12 bases between. The CDR3 has 15 residues. Looked up from germline, CDR1 is SGHTA and CDR2 is FQGTGA. The full variable domain, rest sourced from reference TRBV7-3 and TRBJ2-2, is GAGVSQTPSNKVTEKGKYVELRCDPISGHTALYWYRQSLGQGPEFLIYFQGTGAADDSGLPNDRFFAVRPEGSVSTLKIQRTERGDSAVYLCASSLGFGQTGELFFGEGSRLTVL.

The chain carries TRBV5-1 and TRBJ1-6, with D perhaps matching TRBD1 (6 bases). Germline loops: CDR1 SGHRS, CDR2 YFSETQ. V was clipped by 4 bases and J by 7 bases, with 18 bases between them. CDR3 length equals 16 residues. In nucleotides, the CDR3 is TGCGCCAGCAGCCAGGGACAAACCGGGCTCAATTCACCCCTCCACTTT. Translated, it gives CASSQGQTGLNSPLHF.